The 9 T cell receptor beta chains reported below all come from one sample, sequenced in a study of cytomegalovirus exposure and HLA in healthy donors (TCRdb year 2017). The library was prepared using the immunoSEQ multiplex PCR assay. A mixture of 60 forward primers for TCR Vbeta segments and 13 reverse primers for TCR Jbeta segments was used in the multiplex PCR. This is the immuneACCESS table as TCRdb keeps it, with only in-frame sequences that have V and J called. A part of the clones is gone; compared with another copy, unresolved V genes explain less than half, and the rest is unexplained. Within this sample are about 240,000 clones, with roughly 73% of them counted one time only. Approximately 0.47% of the sample is in the top ten clones. The sample consisted of PBMCs. Every receptor here comes from a boy younger than 18 in good health and CMV-seronegative.

This chain connects TRBV6-6 to TRBJ1-4; the D is unclear. The CDR3 spans 15 residues. With 1 base removed from V and 0 bases from J, the gap between germline ends came to 6 bases. Per the germline V gene, CDR1 is MNHNY and CDR2 is SVGAGI (reference sequence). CDR3: CASSYLGATNEKLFF. The CDR3 coding sequence is TGTGCCAGCAGTTACTTGGGAGCAACTAATGAAAAACTGTTTTTT.

This chain uses TRBV5-1 with TRBJ2-5; D possibly corresponds to TRBD1 (5 bases). The J call is in doubt because the DNA end fits TRBJ2-7 better. Germline V gene sequence: CDR1 SGHRS, CDR2 YFSETQ. CDR3 length: 15 residues. CDR3 in DNA: TGCGCCAGCAGTTCTTCTCCAGGGCCAACCTACGAGCAGTACTTC. Residues: CASSSSPGPTYEQYF.

This clone was detected once. V is TRBV19 and J is TRBJ1-6, with a tentative D call TRBD1 (6 bases). The CDR3 spans 14 residues. Per the germline V gene, CDR1 is LNHDA and CDR2 is SQIVND (reference sequence). V dropped 2 bases and J dropped 10 bases, with 12 bases sitting between them. The CDR3: CASSITGIGSPLHF. The DNA of the CDR3 is TGTGCCAGTAGTATAACAGGGATCGGGTCACCCCTCCACTTT. The whole variable domain, filled in from reference TRBV19 and TRBJ1-6, reads DGGITQSPKYLFRKEGQNVTLSCEQNLNHDAMYWYRQDPGQGLRLIYYSQIVNDFQKGDIAEGYSVSREKKESFPLTVTSAQKNPTAFYLCASSITGIGSPLHFGNGTRLTVT.

V is TRBV19 and J is TRBJ1-3; perhaps TRBD1 as D (6 bases). V was clipped by 7 bases and J by 0 bases, with 13 bases between them. Per germline, CDR1 LNHDA and CDR2 SQIVND (reference sequence). This CDR3 has 15 residues. The CDR3 region is CASKLDSLSGNTIYF. DNA for the CDR3: TGTGCCAGTAAACTGGACAGCCTCTCTGGAAACACCATATATTTT.

The chain employs TRBV4-1 and TRBJ2-7, with TRBD1 matching over 11 bases. The J segment lost 2 bases and the V segment lost 0 bases, leaving 0 bases of the junction unmatched. This CDR3 is built from 15 residues. The germline V gene encodes CDR1 MGHRA and CDR2 YSYEKL. The CDR3 sequence: CASSQEGQGAYEQYF. The CDR3 nucleotides read TGCGCCAGCAGCCAAGAGGGACAGGGGGCCTACGAGCAGTACTTC.

V gene TRBV29-1 combines with J gene TRBJ1-3; a weak D match, TRBD1 (6 bases). The CDR3 has 14 amino acids. CDR1 is SQVTM and CDR2 is ANQGSEA in the germline V gene. V was shortened by 4 bases and J by 1 base, with 11 bases between the two germline ends. CDR3 region: CSVASTGSGNTIYF. The CDR3, as DNA: TGCAGCGTTGCATCGACAGGATCTGGAAACACCATATATTTT.

V gene TRBV14 combines with J gene TRBJ1-2, with D hard to call. V was shortened by 3 bases and J by 1 base, with 3 bases between the two germline ends. In germline, CDR1 is SGHDN, CDR2 FVKESK. The CDR3 contains 12 residues. The CDR3 DNA sequence: TGTGCCAGCAGCCACGTTAACTATGGCTACACCTTC. Protein product: CASSHVNYGYTF. The full variable domain, in which reference TRBV14 and TRBJ1-2 provide the parts outside the CDR3, is EAGVTQFPSHSVIEKGQTVTLRCDPISGHDNLYWYRRVMGKEIKFLLHFVKESKQDESGMPNNRFLAERTGGTYSTLKVQPAELEDSGVYFCASSHVNYGYTFGSGTRLTVV.

Here the CDR3 reads CASSLAGTSGYEQYF. CDR3 sequence (DNA): TGTGCCAGCAGCCTCGCCGGGACTAGCGGGTACGAGCAGTACTTC. The rearrangement uses TRBV11-2 and TRBJ2-7; 12 nucleotides align to TRBD2. CDR3 length: 15 amino acids. Germline values: CDR1 SGHAT, CDR2 FQNNGV. V was clipped by 5 bases and J by 4 bases; unmatched bases: 6.

This chain joins TRBV2 and TRBJ1-5; TRBD1 agrees at 9 bases. With 4 bases clipped from V and 2 bases from J, the junction kept 3 bases outside the gene matches. Germline CDR1 SNHLY, CDR2 FYNNEI. The CDR3 is 15 amino acids. The CDR3 DNA follows: TGTGCCAGCAGTGGCCGGGACAGGGGCAATCAGCCCCAGCATTTT. Encoded protein: CASSGRDRGNQPQHF.